This T cell receptor beta chain was sequenced during a study of shared clonotypes between healthy human individuals. Sequenced by immunoSEQ multiplex PCR; TCRdb stores in-frame clones only, minus some. The sample holds about 820,000 clones, 85% to 95% seen once. Only CD45RO-negative cells positively selected for CCR7 counted as naive CD8 cells, so terminally differentiated effector memory CD45RA+ cells were excluded. Those who donated were healthy HIV-negative adults, with no recent acute infections or vaccinations reported. Material: naive CD8+ T cells sorted from blood. This TCR was sampled from a man aged 30-40 years in good health.

The CDR3 is CAISEFGRTSSYEQYF. The DNA of the CDR3 is TGTGCCATCAGTGAGTTCGGGAGAACTAGCTCCTACGAGCAGTACTTC. The chain recombines TRBV10-3 with TRBJ2-7; TRBD2 might be the D (6 bases). With 1 base removed from V and 0 bases from J, the gap between germline ends came to 13 bases. CDR1 and CDR2 (germline): ENHRY, SYGVKD. This CDR3 spans 16 amino acids.